This T cell receptor beta chain is from a study of technical replicates of blood from a handful of donors. Generated by immunoSEQ multiplex PCR, the TCRdb table keeps only in-frame clones and is missing some. The sample lists tens of thousands of clones; approximately 91% were seen once. The CDR3 contains 15 residues. Germline V lookup: CDR1 MGHRA, CDR2 YSYEKL. V lost 4 bases and J lost 2, with 15 bases in between. This TCR was recovered from a human donor in good health. Some clones in this sample may be carry-over from other donors' samples. J is TRBJ2-7 and V is TRBV4-1, with D maybe TRBD1 (5 bases). The sample taken for sequencing was PBMCs. CDR3 sequence reads: CASSPTTTGTYEQYF. The CDR3 DNA sequence: TGCGCCAGCAGCCCTACAACCACAGGTACCTACGAGCAGTACTTC.